The rows below give T cell receptor beta chains drawn from one sample of a study of blood T cell repertoires in COVID-19. Profiled with immunoSEQ multiplex PCR; TCRdb holds only in-frame clones, not every one. Of roughly 220,000 clones listed, around 82% are singletons. The sample consisted of peripheral blood. The receptors were sampled from a woman aged 55-70 years with acute or convalescent COVID-19. Each CDR3 is given with its conserved first and last residue. Not every row has a clone size; where given, it reads once, few, many or a size class.

clone_size: NA
v_call: TRBV5-6
cdr3_aa: CASSQSGQVYEQYF

clone_size: NA
v_call: TRBV5-1
cdr3_aa: CASSVARPDTQYF

clone_size: NA
v_call: TRBV2
cdr3_aa: CASIRTGGDGYTF

clone_size: NA
v_call: TRBV6-1
cdr3_aa: CASSLEGVGYTF

clone_size: NA
v_call: TRBV28
cdr3_aa: CASSLRGGEQPQHF

clone_size: few
v_call: TRBV15
cdr3_aa: CATSRATGLGNTEAFF

clone_size: NA
v_call: TRBV18
cdr3_aa: CASSRAGFDAPLHF

clone_size: NA
v_call: TRBV30
cdr3_aa: CAWSAGVRGNTIYF

clone_size: NA
v_call: TRBV7-9
cdr3_aa: CASSLEGGGNEKLFF

clone_size: NA
v_call: TRBV4-2
cdr3_aa: CASSHYRENYEQYF

clone_size: NA
v_call: TRBV28
cdr3_aa: CASSSDRAVNTEAFF

clone_size: NA
v_call: TRBV30
cdr3_aa: CACDSRNEQFF

clone_size: NA
v_call: TRBV28
cdr3_aa: CASSPPLGTVSPANYGYTF

clone_size: NA
v_call: TRBV29-1
cdr3_aa: CSVTTGTDTQYF

clone_size: NA
v_call: TRBV3-1/TRBV3-2
cdr3_aa: CASSQGHNQPQHF

clone_size: NA
v_call: TRBV5-4
cdr3_aa: CASSWDGGARTGELFF

clone_size: NA
v_call: TRBV7-9
cdr3_aa: CASSGRDNDYNSPLHF

clone_size: NA
v_call: TRBV28
cdr3_aa: CASTPDGRRGEAFF

clone_size: once
v_call: TRBV11-2
cdr3_aa: CASSLGAKIAEAFF

clone_size: NA
v_call: TRBV12-3/TRBV12-4
cdr3_aa: CASSLLNEQFF

clone_size: NA
v_call: TRBV27
cdr3_aa: CASSLVGLVHTDTQYF

clone_size: NA
v_call: TRBV9
cdr3_aa: CASSEGQGPTEAFF

clone_size: few
v_call: TRBV9
cdr3_aa: CASSVGRGQETQYF

clone_size: NA
v_call: TRBV30
cdr3_aa: CAWSQQGKNTEAFF

clone_size: NA
v_call: TRBV7-3
cdr3_aa: CASSFGPGETQYF

clone_size: few
v_call: TRBV5-1
cdr3_aa: CASSRLETGDTQYF

clone_size: NA
v_call: TRBV14
cdr3_aa: CASSRETVNSPLHF

clone_size: NA
v_call: TRBV3-1/TRBV3-2
cdr3_aa: CASSQEGRDPGYTF

clone_size: NA
v_call: TRBV2
cdr3_aa: CASSSGRGGGWLETQYF

clone_size: many
v_call: TRBV19
cdr3_aa: CATYGTHILGGYTF

clone_size: NA
v_call: TRBV3-1/TRBV3-2
cdr3_aa: CASSQVLPAEAFF

clone_size: NA
v_call: TRBV19
cdr3_aa: CASSIRQGNQPQHF

clone_size: NA
v_call: TRBV11-2
cdr3_aa: CASSLGELGTSIFYEQYF

clone_size: NA
v_call: TRBV4-1
cdr3_aa: CASSPLEGTGGPFNGYTF

clone_size: NA
v_call: TRBV5-1
cdr3_aa: CASSRAGENYGYTF

clone_size: NA
v_call: TRBV20-1
cdr3_aa: CSASSGGMGNEQFF

clone_size: NA
v_call: TRBV2
cdr3_aa: CASNVNGGELEKLFF

clone_size: NA
v_call: TRBV7-9
cdr3_aa: CASSLGDRDNNEQFF

clone_size: few
v_call: TRBV11-3
cdr3_aa: CASSADSPGNNEQFF

clone_size: NA
v_call: TRBV7-9
cdr3_aa: CASSAVTGDTEAFF

clone_size: NA
v_call: TRBV4-1
cdr3_aa: CASSQGWLAGAGVDTQYF

clone_size: NA
v_call: TRBV5-1
cdr3_aa: CASRDSHYEQYF

clone_size: NA
v_call: TRBV5-4
cdr3_aa: CASSRGVQGVSTF

clone_size: few
v_call: TRBV6-1
cdr3_aa: CASSDDRVWHYYGYTF

clone_size: NA
v_call: TRBV6-5
cdr3_aa: CASSRGTEAFF

clone_size: NA
v_call: TRBV18
cdr3_aa: CASSRRQGSGNTIYF

clone_size: NA
v_call: TRBV19
cdr3_aa: CASSIKIILGQGLRETQYF

clone_size: NA
v_call: TRBV6-5
cdr3_aa: CASSLDSYEQYF